This entry describes one TCR beta chain. Antigen unknown. An end of the junction differs from the germline gene, which may be a read error. The assay was immunoSEQ multiplex PCR, and TCRdb's table has in-frame clones only and misses some. Among around 150,000 clones listed, approximately 90% were seen once. The data were obtained in a study of T cell responses to AZD1222 COVID-19 vaccine. Study-wide context: Timing groups of about 4 and about 12 weeks for second doses were pooled. Study results and caveats: Spike was spanned by vaccine-associated CD4 TCRs, with dominance at 160-218 and 743-854. The sample set comprised mostly white British donors with more females, and clonal diversity was possibly underestimated.

The sample consisted of peripheral blood, taken on day 0 of AZD1222 vaccination. This receptor was identified in an adult in good health.

CDR3 loop: CSARDGQRHIF. DNA of the CDR3: TGCAGTGCTAGAGATGGGCAGCGCCACATCTTC. V usage is TRBV20-1 and J usage is TRBJ2-7; D gene uncertain. Germline lookup yields CDR1 DFQATT and CDR2 SNEGSKA (reference sequence). The CDR3 covers 11 residues.